The rows below give T cell receptor beta chains drawn from one sample of a study of vaccination effects on CD4 cells after COVID-19. Here immunoSEQ multiplex PCR was the method, and the copy in TCRdb shows in-frame clones only, minus some. The sample has some 60,000 clones, just under 80% seen once. Their specific antigens are unknown. This material consisted of CD4+ T cells from PBMCs cultured without peptide, taken after COVID-19 vaccination. Source of these receptors: a human donor who received a COVID-19 vaccine. Each CDR3 is given with its conserved first and last residue. The D gene is left open where the match is weak. Clone size is given for some rows only: seen once, a few or many times, or a class if the clone is expanded.

CDR3aa | CDR3nt | abundance | j_gene | d_gene | v_gene
CASSTGRRGAYEQYF | TGTGCCAGCAGTACGGGACGCAGGGGCGCCTACGAGCAGTACTTC | NA | TRBJ2-7 | NA | TRBV6-5
CASSEAGGNWEQYF | TGTGCCAGCAGTGAAGCAGGGGGCAACTGGGAGCAGTACTTC | NA | TRBJ2-7 | TRBD1 | TRBV2
CASSQSWAGTNTEAFF | TGTGCCAGCAGCCAATCCTGGGCAGGGACGAACACTGAAGCTTTCTTT | NA | TRBJ1-1 | NA | TRBV16
CASSYSRPRLNTEAFF | TGTGCCAGCAGTTACTCGAGACCGAGACTGAACACTGAAGCTTTCTTT | few | TRBJ1-1 | NA | TRBV6-5
CASSLNPTGANEKLFF | TGTGCCAGCAGCTTGAATCCAACAGGAGCTAATGAAAAACTGTTTTTT | NA | TRBJ1-4 | NA | TRBV5-5
CASSPKRGTGVRETQYF | TGTGCCAGCAGCCCGAAGCGGGGGACAGGGGTGCGAGAGACCCAGTACTTC | NA | TRBJ2-5 | TRBD1 | TRBV7-8
CASSILGGSSYNEQFF | TGTGCCAGTAGTATCCTGGGGGGGAGCTCCTACAATGAGCAGTTCTTC | NA | TRBJ2-1 | TRBD2 | TRBV19
CAWSGQGTNEKLFF | TGTGCCTGGAGCGGACAGGGTACTAATGAAAAACTGTTTTTT | NA | TRBJ1-4 | TRBD1 | TRBV30
CASSLPLLGRDEQFF | TGTGCCAGCAGCTTACCCCTACTAGGGCGAGATGAGCAGTTCTTC | NA | TRBJ2-1 | NA | TRBV7-9
CASSLDRAWNTEAFF | TGTGCCAGCAGCTTAGACAGGGCTTGGAACACTGAAGCTTTCTTT | NA | TRBJ1-1 | NA | TRBV7-9
CASSKEGREGEKLFF | TGTGCCAGCAGCAAAGAGGGCAGGGAGGGTGAAAAACTGTTTTTT | NA | TRBJ1-4 | NA | TRBV21-1
CASSSGRAYEQYF | TGTGCCAGCAGCTCGGGACGGGCCTACGAGCAGTACTTC | NA | TRBJ2-7 | NA | TRBV7-8
CASSTQEGGYGYTF | TGTGCCAGCAGTACCCAAGAGGGGGGGTATGGCTACACCTTC | NA | TRBJ1-2 | NA | TRBV6-5
CAAFSYEQYF | TGCGCCGCATTCTCCTACGAGCAGTACTTC | NA | TRBJ2-7 | NA | TRBV10-1
CASSRTGGAGAFF | TGTGCCAGCAGCCGCACAGGGGGCGCGGGGGCTTTCTTT | NA | TRBJ1-1 | TRBD1 | TRBV3-1/TRBV3-2
CASSLRSRTGASAETQYF | TGCGCCAGCAGCTTGCGGTCCCGGACAGGGGCGTCGGCGGAGACCCAGTACTTC | NA | TRBJ2-5 | TRBD1 | TRBV5-1
CASSQGITGSGELFF | TGTGCCAGCTCGCAGGGGATCACCGGGTCCGGGGAGCTGTTTTTT | NA | TRBJ2-2 | NA | TRBV18
CASSWGGTDTQYF | TGTGCCAGCAGCTGGGGAGGCACAGATACGCAGTATTTT | few | TRBJ2-3 | NA | TRBV11-2
CASRLAVDYEQYF | TGTGCCAGCCGACTGGCGGTAGACTACGAGCAGTACTTC | NA | TRBJ2-7 | NA | TRBV6-5
CSAFDRGEQYF | TGCAGTGCTTTTGACAGGGGCGAGCAGTACTTC | few | TRBJ2-7 | TRBD1 | TRBV20-1
CASSLPLRSGLGSGELFF | TGTGCCAGCAGTTTACCCCTCCGCAGCGGGTTGGGGAGCGGGGAGCTGTTTTTT | NA | TRBJ2-2 | NA | TRBV27
CASSIGTSWRVVRYEQYF | TGTGCCAGTAGTATCGGGACTAGCTGGCGGGTCGTGAGGTACGAGCAGTACTTC | NA | TRBJ2-7 | TRBD2 | TRBV19
CASSLASSGSTDTQYF | TGTGCCAGCAGCTTGGCGTCTAGCGGGAGTACAGATACGCAGTATTTT | NA | TRBJ2-3 | TRBD2 | TRBV5-4
CASRRQGGGANVLTF | TGTGCCAGCCGACGACAGGGAGGTGGGGCCAACGTCCTGACTTTC | NA | TRBJ2-6 | NA | TRBV28
CASSGSDRQSRANVLTF | TGTGCCAGCAGTGGTTCTGATCGACAAAGTCGGGCCAACGTCCTGACTTTC | NA | TRBJ2-6 | NA | TRBV6-2/TRBV6-3
CASSVQRGDTDTQYF | TGTGCCAGCAGCGTACAACGCGGGGACACAGATACGCAGTATTTT | NA | TRBJ2-3 | NA | TRBV7-2
CASSQVSETQYF | TGTGCCAGCAGCCAAGTGTCAGAGACCCAGTACTTC | NA | TRBJ2-5 | NA | TRBV3-1/TRBV3-2
CASSPPLAGSGYNEQFF | TGTGCCAGCTCACCACCGCTAGCGGGGTCTGGATACAATGAGCAGTTCTTC | NA | TRBJ2-1 | TRBD2 | TRBV18
CASSELHSSYNEQFF | TGTGCCAGCAGTGAACTACACAGCTCCTACAATGAGCAGTTCTTC | NA | TRBJ2-1 | NA | TRBV2